The T cell receptor beta chain described here comes from a study of T cell changes during pregnancy in multiple sclerosis. Profiling relied on immunoSEQ multiplex PCR, and the TCRdb table lists in-frame clones only, not all of them. The table lists about 92,000 clones, under 95% of them singletons. V was pared by 4 bases and J by 3 bases, with 9 bases of the junction left unmatched. This CDR3 is built from 17 residues. Germline assignment: CDR1 SGHNT and CDR2 YYREEE (reference sequence). The sequence was collected from a female donor with multiple sclerosis, enrolled in a pregnancy study. The sample in question was peripheral blood, obtained in the first trimester of pregnancy. This chain connects TRBV5-4 to TRBJ2-1; 11 nucleotides agree with TRBD2. For the CDR3, the DNA is TGTGCCAGCAGCGTCGAACTAGCGGGAGTAAACTACAATGAGCAGTTCTTC. Translation gives CASSVELAGVNYNEQFF.